This T cell receptor beta chain comes out of a study of CD8+CD57+ T cells in acquired aplastic anemia. Looking at the study overall: Quantities of DNA derived from sorted CD4+ and CD8+ cells averaged 3.2 ug. Study outcomes and limitations: Around 30 sequences, all CD8+ CDR3, were shared between patients and controls.

Genomic DNA was employed as the template in profiling TCR beta VDJ and CDR3. TCRdb re-derived calls from the reads in MiXCR, one entry per CDR3 protein. The sample yields roughly 180,000 distinct CDR3 sequences, almost 50% seen once. Sequencing involved patients with CD8+CD57+ cell expansion previously shown by flow cytometry. Sampling of blood occurred while the patients had still received no therapy. This CDR3 has 12 amino acids. From germline, CDR1 is SGDLS and CDR2 YYNGEE. Trimming took off 3 bases at V and 4 bases at J, with 5 bases between the two ends. The sample holds a few counts of this clonotype. Its cognate antigen is unknown.

Sequenced input: sorted CD4+, CD8+, or CD8+CD57+ T cells (not recorded which) from PBMCs. This chain joins TRBV9 and TRBJ1-3; D not resolved. This clonotype was obtained from a human donor with aplastic anemia. CDR3 sequence: CASSEWGNTIYF. CDR3 sequence (DNA): TGTGCCAGCAGCGAGTGGGGAAACACCATATATTTT. Full variable domain (rest looked up from reference TRBV9 and TRBJ1-3): DSGVTQTPKHLITATGQRVTLRCSPRSGDLSVYWYQQSLDQGLQFLIQYYNGEERAKGNILERFSAQQFPDLHSELNLSSLELGDSALYFCASSEWGNTIYFGEGSWLTVV.